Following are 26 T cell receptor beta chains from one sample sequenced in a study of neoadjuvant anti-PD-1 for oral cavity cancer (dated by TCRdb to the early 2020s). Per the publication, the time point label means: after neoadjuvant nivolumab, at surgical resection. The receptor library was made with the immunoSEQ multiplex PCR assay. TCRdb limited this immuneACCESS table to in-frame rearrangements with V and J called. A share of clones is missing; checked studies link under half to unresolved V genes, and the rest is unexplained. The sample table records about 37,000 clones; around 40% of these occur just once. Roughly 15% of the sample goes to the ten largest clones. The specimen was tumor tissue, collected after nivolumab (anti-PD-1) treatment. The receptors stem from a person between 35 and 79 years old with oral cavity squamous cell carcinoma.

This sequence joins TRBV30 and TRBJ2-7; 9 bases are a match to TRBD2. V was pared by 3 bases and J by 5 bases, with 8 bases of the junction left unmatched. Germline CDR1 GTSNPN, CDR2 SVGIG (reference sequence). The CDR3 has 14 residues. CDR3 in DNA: TGTGCCTGGAGAATAGCGGGAGCGAGAGACGAGCAGTACTTC. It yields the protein CAWRIAGARDEQYF. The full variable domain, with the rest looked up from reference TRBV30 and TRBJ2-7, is SQTIHQWPATLVQPVGSPLSLECTVEGTSNPNLYWYRQAAGRGLQLLFYSVGIGQISSEVPQNLSASRPQDRQFILSSKKLLLSDSGFYLCAWRIAGARDEQYFGPGTRLTVT.

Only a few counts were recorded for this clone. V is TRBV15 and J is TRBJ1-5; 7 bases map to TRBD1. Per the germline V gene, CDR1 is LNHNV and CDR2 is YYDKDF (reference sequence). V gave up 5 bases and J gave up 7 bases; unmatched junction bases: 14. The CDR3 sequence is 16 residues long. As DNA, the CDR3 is TGTGCCACCAGCGGAGCAACAGGGGATAGGTTGCAGCCCCAGCATTTT. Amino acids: CATSGATGDRLQPQHF. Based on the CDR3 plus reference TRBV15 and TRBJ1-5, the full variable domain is DAMVIQNPRYQVTQFGKPVTLSCSQTLNHNVMYWYQQKSSQAPKLLFHYYDKDFNNEADTPDNFQSRRPNTSFCFLDIRSPGLGDTAMYLCATSGATGDRLQPQHFGDGTRLSIL.

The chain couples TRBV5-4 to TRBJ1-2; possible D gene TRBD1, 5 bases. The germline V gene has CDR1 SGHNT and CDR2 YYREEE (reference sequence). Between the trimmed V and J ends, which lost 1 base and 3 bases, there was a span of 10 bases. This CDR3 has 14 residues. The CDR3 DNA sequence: TGTGCCAGCAGCTTGTGGAGGGGAGACTATGGCTACACCTTC. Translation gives CASSLWRGDYGYTF.

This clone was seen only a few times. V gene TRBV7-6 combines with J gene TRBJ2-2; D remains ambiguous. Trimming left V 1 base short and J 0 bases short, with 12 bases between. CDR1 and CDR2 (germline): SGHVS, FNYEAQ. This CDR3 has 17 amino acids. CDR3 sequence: CASSLEVELSNTGELFF. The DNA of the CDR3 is TGTGCCAGCAGCTTAGAGGTCGAGCTCTCGAACACCGGGGAGCTGTTTTTT.

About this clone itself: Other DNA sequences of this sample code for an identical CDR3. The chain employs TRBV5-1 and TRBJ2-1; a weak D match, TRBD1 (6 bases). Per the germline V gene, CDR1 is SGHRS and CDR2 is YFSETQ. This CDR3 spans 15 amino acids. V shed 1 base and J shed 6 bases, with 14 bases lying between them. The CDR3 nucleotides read TGCGCCAGCAGCTTGAGGGCAGGGGTGGGCAATGAGCAGTTCTTC. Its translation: CASSLRAGVGNEQFF.

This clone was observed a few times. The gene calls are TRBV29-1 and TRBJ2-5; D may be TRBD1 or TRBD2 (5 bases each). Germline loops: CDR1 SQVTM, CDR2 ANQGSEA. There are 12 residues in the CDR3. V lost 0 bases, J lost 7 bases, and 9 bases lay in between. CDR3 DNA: TGCAGCGTTGAAGACGGGACGAGGACCCAGTACTTC. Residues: CSVEDGTRTQYF.

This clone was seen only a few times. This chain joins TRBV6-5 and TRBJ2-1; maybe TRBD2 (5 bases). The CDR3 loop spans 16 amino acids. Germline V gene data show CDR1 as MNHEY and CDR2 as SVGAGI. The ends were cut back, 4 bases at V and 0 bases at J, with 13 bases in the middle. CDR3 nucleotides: TGTGCCAGCAGTTCCGAGGGAGATAGCTCCTACAATGAGCAGTTCTTC. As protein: CASSSEGDSSYNEQFF.

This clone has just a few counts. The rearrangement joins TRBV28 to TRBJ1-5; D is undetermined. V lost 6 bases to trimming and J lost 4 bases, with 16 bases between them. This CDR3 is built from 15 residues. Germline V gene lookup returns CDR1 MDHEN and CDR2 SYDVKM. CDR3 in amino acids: CASRSREYGNQPQHF. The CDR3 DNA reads TGTGCCAGCAGGTCTAGGGAGTATGGGAATCAGCCCCAGCATTTT.

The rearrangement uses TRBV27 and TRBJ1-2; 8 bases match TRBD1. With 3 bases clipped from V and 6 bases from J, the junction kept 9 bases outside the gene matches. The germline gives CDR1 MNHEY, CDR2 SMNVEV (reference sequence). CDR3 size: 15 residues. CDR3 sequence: CASSFLGQGADGYTF. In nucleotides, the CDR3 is TGTGCCAGCAGTTTTCTCGGGCAGGGGGCAGATGGCTACACCTTC.

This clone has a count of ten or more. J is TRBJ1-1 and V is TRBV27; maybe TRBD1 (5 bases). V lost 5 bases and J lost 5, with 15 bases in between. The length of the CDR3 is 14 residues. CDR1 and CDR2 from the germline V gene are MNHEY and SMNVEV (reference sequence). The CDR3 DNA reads TGTGCCAGCAGTCTTAGTAGGGGAGGGACTGAAGCTTTCTTT. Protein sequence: CASSLSRGGTEAFF.

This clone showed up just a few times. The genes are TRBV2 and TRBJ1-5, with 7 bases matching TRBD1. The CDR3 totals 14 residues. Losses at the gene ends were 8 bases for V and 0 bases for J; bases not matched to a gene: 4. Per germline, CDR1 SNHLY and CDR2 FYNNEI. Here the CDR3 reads CASQGGYSNQPQHF. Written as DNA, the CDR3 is TGTGCCAGCCAGGGGGGATATAGCAATCAGCCCCAGCATTTT.

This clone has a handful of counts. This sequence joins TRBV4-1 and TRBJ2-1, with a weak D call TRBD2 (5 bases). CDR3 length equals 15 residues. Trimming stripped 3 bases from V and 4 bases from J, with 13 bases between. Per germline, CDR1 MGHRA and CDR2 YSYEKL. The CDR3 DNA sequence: TGCGCCAGCAGCCACCGACGGACGGGGTACAATGAGCAGTTCTTC. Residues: CASSHRRTGYNEQFF.

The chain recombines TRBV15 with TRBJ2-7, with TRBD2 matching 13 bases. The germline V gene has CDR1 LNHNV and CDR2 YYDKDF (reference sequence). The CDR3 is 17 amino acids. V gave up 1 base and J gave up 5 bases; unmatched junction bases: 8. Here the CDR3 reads CATSRGLLGTSGDEQYF. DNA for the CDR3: TGTGCCACCAGCAGAGGGCTGCTGGGGACTAGCGGGGACGAGCAGTACTTC.

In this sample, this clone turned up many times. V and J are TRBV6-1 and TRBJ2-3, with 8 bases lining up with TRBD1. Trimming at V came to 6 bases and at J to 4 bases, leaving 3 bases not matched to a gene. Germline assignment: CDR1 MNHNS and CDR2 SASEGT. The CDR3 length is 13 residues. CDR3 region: CASRQGVPDTQYF. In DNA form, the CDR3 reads TGTGCCAGCAGACAGGGGGTCCCAGATACGCAGTATTTT.

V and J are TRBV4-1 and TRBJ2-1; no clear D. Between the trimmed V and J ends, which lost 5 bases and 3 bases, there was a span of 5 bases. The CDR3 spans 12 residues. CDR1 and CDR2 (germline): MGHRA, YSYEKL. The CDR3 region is CASSIDYNEQFF. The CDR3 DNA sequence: TGCGCCAGCAGCATCGACTACAATGAGCAGTTCTTC.

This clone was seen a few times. DNA of the CDR3: TGTGCCTGGAGCGTAGTGGATGAAAAACTGTTTTTT. Translated: CAWSVVDEKLFF. V is TRBV30 and J is TRBJ1-4; no clear D gene. This CDR3 has 12 amino acids. Per germline, CDR1 GTSNPN and CDR2 SVGIG (reference sequence). Trimming shortened V by 3 bases and J by 6 bases, and 8 bases separated the two germline ends.

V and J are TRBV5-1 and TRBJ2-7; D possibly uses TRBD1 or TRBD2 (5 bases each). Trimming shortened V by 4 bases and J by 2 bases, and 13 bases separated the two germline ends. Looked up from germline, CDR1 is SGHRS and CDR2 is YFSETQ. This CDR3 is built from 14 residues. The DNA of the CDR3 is TGCGCCAGCAGCACGACAGCGACTACCTACGAGCAGTACTTC. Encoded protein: CASSTTATTYEQYF.

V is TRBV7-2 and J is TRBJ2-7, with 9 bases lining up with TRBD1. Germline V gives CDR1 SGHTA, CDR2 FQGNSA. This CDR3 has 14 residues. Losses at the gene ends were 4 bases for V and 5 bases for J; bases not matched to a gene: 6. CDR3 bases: TGTGCCAGCAGCTCGGGGACAGGGATCCACGAGCAGTACTTC. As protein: CASSSGTGIHEQYF.

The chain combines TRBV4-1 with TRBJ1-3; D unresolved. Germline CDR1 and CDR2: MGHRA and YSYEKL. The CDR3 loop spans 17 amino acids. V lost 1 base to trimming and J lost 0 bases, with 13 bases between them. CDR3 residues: CASSQGPVGLSGNTIYF. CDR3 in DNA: TGCGCCAGCAGCCAAGGGCCGGTTGGGCTCTCTGGAAACACCATATATTTT.

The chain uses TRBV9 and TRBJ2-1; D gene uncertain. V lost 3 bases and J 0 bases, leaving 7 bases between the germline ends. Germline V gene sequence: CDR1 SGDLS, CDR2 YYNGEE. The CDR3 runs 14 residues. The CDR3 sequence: CASSAGSSYNEQFF. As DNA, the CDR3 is TGTGCCAGCAGCGCCGGCAGCTCCTACAATGAGCAGTTCTTC.

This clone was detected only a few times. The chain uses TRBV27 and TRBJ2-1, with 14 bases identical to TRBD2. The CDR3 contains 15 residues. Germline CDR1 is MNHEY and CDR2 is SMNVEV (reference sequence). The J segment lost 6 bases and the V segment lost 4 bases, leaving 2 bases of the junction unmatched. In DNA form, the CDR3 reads TGTGCCAGCAGTTGGACTAGCGGGGGGCTCAATGAGCAGTTCTTC. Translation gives CASSWTSGGLNEQFF.

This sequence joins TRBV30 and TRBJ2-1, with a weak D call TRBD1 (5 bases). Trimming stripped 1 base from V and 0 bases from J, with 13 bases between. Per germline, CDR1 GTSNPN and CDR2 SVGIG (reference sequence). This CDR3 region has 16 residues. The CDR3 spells CAWSAGPRSSYNEQFF. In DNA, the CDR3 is TGTGCCTGGAGTGCAGGGCCCAGGAGCTCCTACAATGAGCAGTTCTTC.

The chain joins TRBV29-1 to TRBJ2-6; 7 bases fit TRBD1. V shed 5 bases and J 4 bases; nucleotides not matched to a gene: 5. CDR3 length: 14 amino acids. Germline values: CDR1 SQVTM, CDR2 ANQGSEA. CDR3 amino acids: CSVTGVSGANVLTF. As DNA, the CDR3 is TGCAGCGTTACAGGGGTGTCCGGGGCCAACGTCCTGACTTTC.

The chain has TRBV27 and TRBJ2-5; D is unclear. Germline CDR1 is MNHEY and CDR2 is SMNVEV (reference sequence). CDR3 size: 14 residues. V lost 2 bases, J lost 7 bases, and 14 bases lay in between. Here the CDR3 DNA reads TGTGCCAGCAGTTTAAGGTCGCCAAGAGGGACCCAGTACTTC. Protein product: CASSLRSPRGTQYF.

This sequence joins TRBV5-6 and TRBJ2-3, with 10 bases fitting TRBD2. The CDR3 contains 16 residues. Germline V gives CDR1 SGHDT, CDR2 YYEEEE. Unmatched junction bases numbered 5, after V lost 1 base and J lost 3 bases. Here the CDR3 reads CASSLKREGWTDTQYF. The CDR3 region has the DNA TGTGCCAGCAGCTTGAAGCGGGAGGGCTGGACAGATACGCAGTATTTT.

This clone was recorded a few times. As DNA, the CDR3 is TGTGCCAGCAGTACCGGGACAGGGGTTCAGCCCCAGCATTTT. It encodes CASSTGTGVQPQHF. This sequence joins TRBV6-6 and TRBJ1-5, with 10 bases identical to TRBD1. V lost 5 bases and J lost 6; bases outside the gene matches: 4. The CDR3 contains 14 residues. Looked up from germline, CDR1 is MNHNY and CDR2 is SVGAGI (reference sequence).